Reported below is one T cell receptor (beta chain). The clone's antigen remains unknown. No quality values exist for individual bases; no much larger clone is one base distant. TCR cDNA was made using 5'RACE template switching, a step that added a universal primer site and unique molecular identifiers. cDNA synthesis was primed from both the TCR alpha and TCR beta constant segments. Two PCR steps were used to amplify libraries, with sample barcodes and sequencing adapters being added in the second step. Sequencing of libraries was done on Illumina HiSeq 2500 (2x100 bp) or NovaSeq (2x150 bp). The authors' analysis ran thus. Reads were demultiplexed and collapsed into UMI consensus sequences with MIGEC, and V(D)J alignment was performed with MiXCR. Using edgeR on replicate PBMC samples, clonotypes were called vaccine-responding if FDR was below 0.01 and the log2 fold change was above 5 up to day 15. Each bulk clonotype was labeled CD4 or CD8 based on which sequenced repertoire, CD4 or CD8, contained the clonotype at higher abundance. The public reads were reanalyzed by TCRdb: fastp trimming at Q25, MiXCR alignment, in-frame beta chains only. Identical CDR3 proteins give one entry, which carries the most common genes and DNA. Here the V and J calls rest on TCRdb's processing, not on the authors' analysis. The sample data list approximately 550,000 distinct CDR3 sequences, and about 19% of these were observed just once. The ten top clones hold about 13% of the sample.

This specimen comes from a study of T cells after yellow fever vaccination (dated by TCRdb to the late 2010s). About the full investigation: The SMART-Seq v4 Ultra Low Input RNA kit was used to prepare libraries from fractions with low cell numbers. To follow T-cell clones before and after both primary and booster YFV17D yellow fever vaccination, bulk TCR alpha and beta repertoires underwent longitudinal sequencing. Two healthy male donors made up the cohort, one aged 18 to 30 years and the other aged 30 to 39 years. Blood samples were taken at several timepoints before and after primary and secondary immunization, and bulk PBMC replicates and cell subsets were isolated. What the study reported, not specific to this receptor: Most clones expanded after primary vaccination (around 96% of CD4 and roughly 91% of CD8) were re-detected after the booster, suggesting that broad memory maintenance occurred. The secondary T-cell response was weaker than the primary response but faster, peaking on day 5 instead of day 15. A small share of clonotypes was detected in both CD4 and CD8 compartments, with the overlap likely arising from convergent recombination. Computational filtering was required because FACS-sorted repertoires could contain abundant contaminating clonotypes from the bulk population. The study included only a couple of donors, which limits how far the findings can be generalized.

The sample's treatment or condition label is to be understood as: live attenuated yellow fever vaccine strain. Two biological replicates of bulk PBMCs were collected at each blood-draw timepoint. A standard Ficoll-Paque protocol was used to isolate PBMCs from peripheral blood. TriZol was used to extract RNA from bulk PBMCs, from CD4 and CD8 fractions, and from dextramer-positive and dextramer-negative fractions. The germline V gene yields SGHRS for CDR1 and YFSETQ for CDR2. V and J are trimmed by 8 bases and 2 bases, and the gene matches miss 7 bases of the junction. Including the terminal cysteine and phenylalanine, the CDR3 comprises 14 residues. The CDR3 DNA has 42 bases and is translated from base 1.

The TCR comes from a young man who received the YFV17D yellow fever vaccine. The chain is encoded by TRBV5-1 joined to TRBJ2-3, with 8 bases aligning to TRBD2. The source material was PBMCs, sampled 15 days after the yellow fever booster vaccination. The CDR3 region reads CASSIAGITDTQYF. The base sequence is TGCGCCAGTTCTATAGCGGGGATCACAGATACGCAGTATTTT.